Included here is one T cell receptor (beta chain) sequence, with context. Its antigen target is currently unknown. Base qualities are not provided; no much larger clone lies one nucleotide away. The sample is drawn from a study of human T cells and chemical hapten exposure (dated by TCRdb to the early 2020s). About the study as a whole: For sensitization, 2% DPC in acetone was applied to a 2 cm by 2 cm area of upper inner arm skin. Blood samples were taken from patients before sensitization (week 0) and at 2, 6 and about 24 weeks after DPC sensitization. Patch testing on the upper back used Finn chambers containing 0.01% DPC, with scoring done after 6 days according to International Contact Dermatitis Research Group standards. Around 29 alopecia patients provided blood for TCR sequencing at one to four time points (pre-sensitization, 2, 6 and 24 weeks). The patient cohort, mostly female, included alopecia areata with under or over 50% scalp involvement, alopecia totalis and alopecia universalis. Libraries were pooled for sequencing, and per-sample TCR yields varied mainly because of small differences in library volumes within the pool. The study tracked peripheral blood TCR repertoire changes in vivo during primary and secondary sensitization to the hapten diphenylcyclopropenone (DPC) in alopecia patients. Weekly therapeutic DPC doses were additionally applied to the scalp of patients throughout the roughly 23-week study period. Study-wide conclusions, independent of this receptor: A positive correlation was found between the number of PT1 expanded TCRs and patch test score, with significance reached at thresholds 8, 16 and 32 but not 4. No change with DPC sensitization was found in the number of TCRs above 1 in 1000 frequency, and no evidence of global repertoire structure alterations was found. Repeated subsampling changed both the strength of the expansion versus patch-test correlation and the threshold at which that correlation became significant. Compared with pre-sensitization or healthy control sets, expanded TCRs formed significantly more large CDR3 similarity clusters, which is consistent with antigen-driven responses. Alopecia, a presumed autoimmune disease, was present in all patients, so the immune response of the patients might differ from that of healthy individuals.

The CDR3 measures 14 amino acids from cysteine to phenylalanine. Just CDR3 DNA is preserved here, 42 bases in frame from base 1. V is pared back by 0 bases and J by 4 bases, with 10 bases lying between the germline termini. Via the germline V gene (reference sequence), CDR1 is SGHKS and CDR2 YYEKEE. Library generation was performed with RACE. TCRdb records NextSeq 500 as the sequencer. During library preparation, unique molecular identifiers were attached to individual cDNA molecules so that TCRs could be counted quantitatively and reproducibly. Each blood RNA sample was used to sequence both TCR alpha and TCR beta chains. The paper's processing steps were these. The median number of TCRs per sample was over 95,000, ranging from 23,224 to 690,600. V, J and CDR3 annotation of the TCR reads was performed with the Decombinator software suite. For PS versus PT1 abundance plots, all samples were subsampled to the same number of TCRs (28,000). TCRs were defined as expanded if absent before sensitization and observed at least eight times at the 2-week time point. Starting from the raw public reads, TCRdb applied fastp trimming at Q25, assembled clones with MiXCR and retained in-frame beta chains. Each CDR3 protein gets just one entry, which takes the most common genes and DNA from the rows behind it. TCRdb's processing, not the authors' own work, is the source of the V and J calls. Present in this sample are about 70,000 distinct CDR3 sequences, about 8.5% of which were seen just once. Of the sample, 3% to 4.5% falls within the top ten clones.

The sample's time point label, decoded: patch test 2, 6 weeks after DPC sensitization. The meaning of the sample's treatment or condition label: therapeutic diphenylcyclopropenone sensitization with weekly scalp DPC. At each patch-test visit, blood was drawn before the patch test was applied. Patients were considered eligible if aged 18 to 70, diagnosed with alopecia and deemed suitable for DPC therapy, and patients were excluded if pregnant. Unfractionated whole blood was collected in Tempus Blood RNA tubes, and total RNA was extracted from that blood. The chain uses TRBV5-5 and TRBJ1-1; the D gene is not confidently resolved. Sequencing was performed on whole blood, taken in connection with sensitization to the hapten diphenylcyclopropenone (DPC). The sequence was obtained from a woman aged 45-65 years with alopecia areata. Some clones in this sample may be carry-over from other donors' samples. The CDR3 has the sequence CASSLVPGSTEAFF. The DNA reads TGTGCCAGCAGCTTGGTGCCGGGTTCCACTGAAGCTTTCTTT.